The clone carrying this T cell receptor (beta chain) was recorded at least ten times. The CDR3 is 14 amino acids. Deletions cut 5 bases from V and 1 base from J, with 11 bases between. Germline V gene data show CDR1 as SGHAT and CDR2 as FQNNGV. The entry originates in a study of T cells in Graves' hyperthyroidism and ophthalmopathy. Ophthalmopathy in the patients scored at least 3 on Clinical Activity Score and at least 4 on NOSPECS grade, lasting under 3 months. Patients were excluded for uncontrolled infection, other autoimmune disease, pregnancy or lactation. The TCR beta CDR3 regions underwent amplification using RNA transcripts as the source. The HTBI primer set was used in a first-round RT-PCR of the TCR CDR3. Each CDR3 protein is one row after TCRdb ran MiXCR on the multiplex PCR reads. The table lists approximately 410,000 distinct CDR3 sequences, roughly 14% of them singletons.

This sequence originates from a man aged 18 to 35 with Graves' ophthalmopathy. The sequenced sample consisted of blood. The chain employs TRBV11-2 and TRBJ1-1; D not certain. The CDR3 DNA reads TGTGCCAGCAGCCCCTACACGGGGAACACTGAAGCTTTCTTT. It translates to CASSPYTGNTEAFF.